This T cell receptor beta chain was captured by sequencing in a study of CD8 T cells in ankylosing spondylitis. MiXCR, run by TCRdb on the 5' RACE reads, gives a single entry per CDR3 protein. The table includes about 800,000 distinct CDR3 sequences, about 12% detected once. V shed 4 bases, J shed 5 bases, and the junction held 8 bases outside the gene matches. This CDR3 spans 16 amino acids. Germline V gene lookup returns CDR1 MGHDK and CDR2 SYGVNS. The study's findings and limits: Apparently characteristic of ankylosing spondylitis blood was a TCR beta motif (about 8 highly homologous variants). In synovial fluid and blood from reactive arthritis, some motif variants were previously reported.

This clonotype appeared a few times. The antigen remains unidentified. The sequence derives from a male donor with ankylosing spondylitis. The V gene is TRBV25-1, the J gene TRBJ2-1; 10 bases match TRBD2. Material for sequencing was blood, either unsorted or a sorted T cell fraction (not recorded which). CDR3 DNA sequence: TGTGCCAGCAGTGCAGCGGGAGGGACGGTCGACAATGAGCAGTTCTTC. This translates into CASSAAGGTVDNEQFF.